Shown below are 2 T cell receptor beta chains from a single sample sequenced in a study of graft-versus-host responses after intestinal transplantation. The repertoire was sequenced with immunoSEQ multiplex PCR; TCRdb's copy has only in-frame clones and lacks some. This table holds about 39,000 clones, roughly 91% found once. The source was PBMCs, collected 260 to 270 days after transplant. The receptors derive from a human patient who received an intestinal transplant, so some T cells may come from the graft donor.

The V gene is TRBV27, the J gene TRBJ1-3; 7 bases are shared with TRBD1. CDR3 length equals 14 residues. With V trimmed by 5 bases and J by 2 bases, 3 bases remained unmatched. From germline, CDR1 is MNHEY and CDR2 SMNVEV (reference sequence). The CDR3 loop reads CASSPTGPGNTIYF. DNA for the CDR3: TGTGCCAGCAGTCCGACAGGGCCTGGAAACACCATATATTTT.

This clone occurred a few times. The V and J genes are TRBV4-1 and TRBJ2-7; no clear D. The V end was cut by 0 bases, the J end by 5 bases, with 2 bases between. The germline V gene has CDR1 MGHRA and CDR2 YSYEKL. This CDR3 is 11 amino acids long. The chain's CDR3 is CASSQDNEQYF. CDR3 in DNA: TGCGCCAGCAGCCAAGATAACGAGCAGTACTTC.